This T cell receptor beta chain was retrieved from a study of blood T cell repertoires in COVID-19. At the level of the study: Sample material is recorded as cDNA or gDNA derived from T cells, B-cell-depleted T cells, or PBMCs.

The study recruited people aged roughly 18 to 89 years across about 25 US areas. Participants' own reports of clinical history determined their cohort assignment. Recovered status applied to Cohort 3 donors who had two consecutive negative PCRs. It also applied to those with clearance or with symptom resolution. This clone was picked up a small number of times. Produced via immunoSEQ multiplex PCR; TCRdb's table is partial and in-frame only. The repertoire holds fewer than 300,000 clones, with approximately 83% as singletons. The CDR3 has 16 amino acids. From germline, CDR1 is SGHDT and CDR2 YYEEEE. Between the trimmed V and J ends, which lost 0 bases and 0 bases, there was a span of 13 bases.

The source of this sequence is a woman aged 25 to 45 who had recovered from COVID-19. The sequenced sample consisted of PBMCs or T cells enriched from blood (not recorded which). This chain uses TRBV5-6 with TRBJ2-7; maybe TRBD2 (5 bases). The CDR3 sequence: CASSLGLALSSYEQYF. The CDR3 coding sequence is TGTGCCAGCAGCTTGGGGCTAGCTTTGAGCTCCTACGAGCAGTACTTC.